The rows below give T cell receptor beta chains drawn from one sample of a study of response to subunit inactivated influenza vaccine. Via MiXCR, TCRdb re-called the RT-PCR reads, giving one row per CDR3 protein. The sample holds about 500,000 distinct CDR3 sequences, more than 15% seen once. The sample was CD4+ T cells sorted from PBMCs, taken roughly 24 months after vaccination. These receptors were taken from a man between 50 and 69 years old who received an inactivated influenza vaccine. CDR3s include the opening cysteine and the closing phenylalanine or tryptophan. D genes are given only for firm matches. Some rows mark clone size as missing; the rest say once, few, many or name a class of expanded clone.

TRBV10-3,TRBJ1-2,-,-,TGTGCCATCAGTGAGGTGACCCTCTATGGCTACACCTTC,CAISEVTLYGYTF
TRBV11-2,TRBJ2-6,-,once,TGTGCCAGCAGCTTAGAAGGTTACTCTGGGGCCAACGTCCTGACTTTC,CASSLEGYSGANVLTF
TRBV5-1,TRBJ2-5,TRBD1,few,TGCGCCAGCAGCCAAGGGACAGCCAAAGAGACCCAGTACTTC,CASSQGTAKETQYF
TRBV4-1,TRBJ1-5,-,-,TGCGCCAGCAGCCAATACTATAGCAATCAGCCCCAGCATTTT,CASSQYYSNQPQHF
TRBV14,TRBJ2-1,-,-,TGTGCCAGCAGCCAAAACCTTTGGGGGGCGTCCTACAATGAGCAGTTCTTC,CASSQNLWGASYNEQFF
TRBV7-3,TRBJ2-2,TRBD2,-,TGTGCCAGCAAACTAGCGGACAACACCGGGGAGCTGTTTTTT,CASKLADNTGELFF
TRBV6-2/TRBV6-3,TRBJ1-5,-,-,TGTGCCAGCAGTTACAGGAGCCCCAATCAGCCCCAGCATTTT,CASSYRSPNQPQHF
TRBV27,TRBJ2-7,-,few,TGTGCCAGCAGTGGCAACAGGGACGTTGACGAGCAGTACTTC,CASSGNRDVDEQYF
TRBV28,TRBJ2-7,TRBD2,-,TGTGCCAGCAGTCCCAGACTAGCGGGATACTACGAGCAGTACTTC,CASSPRLAGYYEQYF
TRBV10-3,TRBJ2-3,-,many,TGTGCCATCAGTGGGGGACCCGGGGCAGATACGCAGTATTTT,CAISGGPGADTQYF
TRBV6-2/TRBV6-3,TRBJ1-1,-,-,TGTGCCAGCAGCTCGCGCTTCTTTTCTGAAGCTTTCTTT,CASSSRFFSEAFF
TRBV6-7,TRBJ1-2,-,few,TGTGCCAGCAGTTACGTTGGGGGCGATAACTATGGCTACACCTTC,CASSYVGGDNYGYTF
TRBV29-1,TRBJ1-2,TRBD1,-,TGCAGCGTTTCAGGGGGCGAGGGCTACACCTTC,CSVSGGEGYTF
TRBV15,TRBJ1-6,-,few,TGTGCCACCAGCAGCGACGGGCCGGGTAATAATTCACCCCTCCACTTT,CATSSDGPGNNSPLHF
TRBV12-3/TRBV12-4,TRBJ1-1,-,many,TGTGCCAGCAGGCAAGACAGCGGGCACACTGAAGCTTTCTTT,CASRQDSGHTEAFF
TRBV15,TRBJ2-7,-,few,TGTGCCACCAGCAGATCCAGGACAACCTTATACGAGCAGTACTTC,CATSRSRTTLYEQYF
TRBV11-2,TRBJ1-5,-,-,TGTGCCAGCAGCTTAGACCGGTGGGGCAATCAGCCCCAGCATTTT,CASSLDRWGNQPQHF
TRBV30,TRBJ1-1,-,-,TGTGCCTGGAGGGAACAGTCGAACACTGAAGCTTTCTTT,CAWREQSNTEAFF
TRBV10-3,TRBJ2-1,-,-,TGTGCCATCAGTGAGCCGGGAACCCCTGACGTTTACAATGAGCAGTTCTTC,CAISEPGTPDVYNEQFF
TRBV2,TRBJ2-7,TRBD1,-,TGTGCCAGCAGACTGACAGGGGATCCATACGAGCAGTACTTC,CASRLTGDPYEQYF
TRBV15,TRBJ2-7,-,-,TGTGCCACCAGCAGAGATGCAGCTTACGAGCAGTACTTC,CATSRDAAYEQYF
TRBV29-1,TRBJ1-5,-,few,TGCAGCGCGGGAGGGGCGGATAGCAATCAGCCCCAGCATTTT,CSAGGADSNQPQHF
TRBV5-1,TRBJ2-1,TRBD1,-,TGCGCCAGCAGCCGGACAGGGAATGAATACAATGAGCAGTTCTTC,CASSRTGNEYNEQFF
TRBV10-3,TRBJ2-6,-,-,TGTGCCATCAGCCTGGATTGGGGCAGTTTCACATCTGGGGCCAACGTCCTGACTTTC,CAISLDWGSFTSGANVLTF
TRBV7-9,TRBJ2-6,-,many,TGTGCCAGCAGTGTGGCTGGGGCCAACGTCCTGACTTTC,CASSVAGANVLTF
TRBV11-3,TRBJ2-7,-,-,TGTGCCAGCAGCTCGCGGACAGCTTCCGTCGACGAGCAGTACTTC,CASSSRTASVDEQYF
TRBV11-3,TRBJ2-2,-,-,TGTGCCAGCAGCTTAGGAGGTGGGGTCGGGGAGCTGTTTTTT,CASSLGGGVGELFF
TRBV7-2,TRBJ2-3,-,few,TGTGCCAGCAGCTCTCCGTATAGCGGCCAACGAGGTACGCAGTATTTT,CASSSPYSGQRGTQYF
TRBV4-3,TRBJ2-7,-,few,TGCGCCAGCAGCCAAGGGTTAATGCCCCCCCCGAGGGCCTACGAGCAGTACTTC,CASSQGLMPPPRAYEQYF
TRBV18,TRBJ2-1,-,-,TGTGCCAGCACTGGAGGCGGAGGGGAGCAGTTCTTC,CASTGGGGEQFF
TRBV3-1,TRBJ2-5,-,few,TGTGCCAGCAGCCCAGACGCGGGCCCCGAGACCCAGTACTTC,CASSPDAGPETQYF
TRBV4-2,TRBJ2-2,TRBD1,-,TGTGCCAGCAGCCAAGAGGGACAGCTTACCGGGGAGCTGTTTTTT,CASSQEGQLTGELFF
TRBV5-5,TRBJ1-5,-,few,TGTGCCAGCAGCTCACGGGGTATCGATCAGCCCCAGCATTTT,CASSSRGIDQPQHF
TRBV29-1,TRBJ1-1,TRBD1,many,TGCAGCGTCGACAGGGGTGGAGGCACTGAAGCTTTCTTT,CSVDRGGGTEAFF
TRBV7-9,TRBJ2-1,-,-,TGTGCCAGCAGCTTAGAAGCGGTGGGTGAGCAGTTCTTC,CASSLEAVGEQFF
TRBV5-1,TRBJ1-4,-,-,TGCGCCAGCAGCTTCTCTTTGGGTGAAAAACTGTTTTTT,CASSFSLGEKLFF
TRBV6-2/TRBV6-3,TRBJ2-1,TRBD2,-,TGTGCCAGCAGTCAAGGGACTAGCCGGGGGGATGAGCAGTTCTTC,CASSQGTSRGDEQFF
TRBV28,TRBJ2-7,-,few,TGTGCCAGCCAGTACCCCAGCTCCTACGAGCAGTACTTC,CASQYPSSYEQYF
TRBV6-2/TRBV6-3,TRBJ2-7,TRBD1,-,TGTGCCAGCACCCGGGGAAGACAGGGAGCCTACGAGCAGTACTTC,CASTRGRQGAYEQYF
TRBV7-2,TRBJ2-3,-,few,TGTGCCAGCAGCTTAGTAGGGGCAGGGACCACAGATACGCAGTATTTT,CASSLVGAGTTDTQYF